This record covers a single TCR beta chain. Trimming took off 1 base at V and 2 bases at J, with 12 bases between the two ends. Germline V gene sequence: CDR1 SGHRS, CDR2 YFSETQ. The CDR3 covers 16 residues. These data are taken from a study of CD8 T cells in Susac syndrome. RNA was extracted with the RNeasy kit, and a quantity of roughly 0.5 to 1 ug was reverse transcribed using random hexamers. Multiplex immunoSEQ PCR targeted 54 Vbeta and 13 Jbeta TCR beta segments. Via MiXCR, TCRdb re-called the immunoSEQ multiplex PCR reads, giving one row per CDR3 protein. The sample gives around 26,000 distinct CDR3 sequences, around 94% of which show up once; around 0.27% is in the top ten. The authors carried out high-throughput sequencing of TCR beta. They applied it to CD8+ and CD4+ T cells obtained from blood. It was negative isolation that provided the CD8+ and CD4+ T cells, whereas TEMRA cells were enriched by FACS.

This receptor was identified in a human donor in good health. The sample consisted of CD8+ T cells from PBMCs. The J gene is TRBJ2-2, the V gene TRBV5-1; D may correspond to TRBD1 or TRBD2 (6 bases each). CDR3: CASSLMIGGNTGELFF. The CDR3 nucleotides are TGCGCCAGCAGCTTGATGATCGGGGGCAACACCGGGGAGCTGTTTTTT. Based on the CDR3 plus reference TRBV5-1 and TRBJ2-2, the full variable domain is KAGVTQTPRYLIKTRGQQVTLSCSPISGHRSVSWYQQTPGQGLQFLFEYFSETQRNKGNFPGRFSGRQFSNSRSEMNVSTLELGDSALYLCASSLMIGGNTGELFFGEGSRLTVL.